Sequencing of this T cell receptor beta chain was carried out in a study of CD8 T cells in ankylosing spondylitis (dated by TCRdb to the late 2010s). Looking at the study overall: The study profiled T cell receptor beta repertoires in healthy donors and ankylosing spondylitis patients to find disease-linked TCR variants. The whole study cohort included about a hundred healthy donors and 25 ankylosing spondylitis patients. Peripheral blood was sampled, and synovial fluid was also collected from ankylosing spondylitis patients.

This clonotype was observed at least ten times. It has no known antigen specificity. No qualities accompany the bases; no much larger clone lies one base away. Results and caveats for the whole study, not just this receptor: A TCR beta motif made up of eight or nine highly homologous amino acid variants appeared to be characteristic of blood from ankylosing spondylitis patients. In peripheral blood, the disease-linked clones were found at relatively low frequencies and had a CD8+ phenotype. Significant enrichment of the disease-linked clones was reported in matched synovial fluid samples from ankylosing spondylitis patients. Some of the motif variants had been reported before in the synovial fluid and blood of reactive arthritis patients, a finding that suggests common disease-initiation mechanisms.

Sequenced using an Illumina HiSeq 2500. TCR beta libraries were prepared by quantitative 5'-RACE with molecular barcodes. As for how the authors treated the data: A new computational method, built on a probabilistic model of VDJ rearrangement, was used to identify disease-linked TCR variants. TCRdb trimmed the raw reads at Q25, called clones with MiXCR and kept productive beta chains. Rows with a matching CDR3 protein are joined into one entry that keeps the most common DNA and genes. The V and J calls reflect TCRdb's pipeline rather than the authors' work. The sample has more than 300,000 distinct CDR3 sequences on record, around 8% of them singletons. The biggest ten clones account for roughly 14% of the sample. Sequencing was carried out using blood, either unsorted or a sorted T cell fraction (not recorded which). The TCR originated in a male donor with ankylosing spondylitis.

The CDR3 reads as follows: CSVVGWTSEVIAKNIQYF. The DNA is as follows: TGCAGCGTTGTAGGTTGGACTAGCGAAGTCATAGCCAAAAACATTCAGTACTTC. The chain uses TRBV29-1 and TRBJ2-4; 9 junctional bases match TRBD2. The germline V and J ends show losses of 4 bases and 0 bases respectively, and no gene match explains 13 bases of the junction. CDR3 length: 18 amino acids, cysteine to phenylalanine. Here the CDR3 DNA is all that survives: 54 bases in frame from base 1. Based on the germline V gene, the CDR1 and CDR2 sequences are SQVTM and ANQGSEA.